This record covers a single T cell receptor beta chain. The sample originates from a study of T cell changes during pregnancy in multiple sclerosis. Assay: immunoSEQ multiplex PCR; the TCRdb copy retains only in-frame clones and omits some. This sample has around 80,000 clones; 94% occur once, and the top ten carry 0.8% to 1%. The CDR3 loop spans 16 amino acids. The sample here was peripheral blood, taken in the second trimester of pregnancy. This TCR was recovered from a female donor in good health, enrolled as a control in a pregnancy study. The chain uses TRBV21-1 and TRBJ1-3. TRBV21-1 is an annotated pseudogene. DNA of the CDR3: TGTGCCAGCAGCAAAGGCCGCGGGGAGAATGGAAACACCATATATTTT. Protein: CASSKGRGENGNTIYF.